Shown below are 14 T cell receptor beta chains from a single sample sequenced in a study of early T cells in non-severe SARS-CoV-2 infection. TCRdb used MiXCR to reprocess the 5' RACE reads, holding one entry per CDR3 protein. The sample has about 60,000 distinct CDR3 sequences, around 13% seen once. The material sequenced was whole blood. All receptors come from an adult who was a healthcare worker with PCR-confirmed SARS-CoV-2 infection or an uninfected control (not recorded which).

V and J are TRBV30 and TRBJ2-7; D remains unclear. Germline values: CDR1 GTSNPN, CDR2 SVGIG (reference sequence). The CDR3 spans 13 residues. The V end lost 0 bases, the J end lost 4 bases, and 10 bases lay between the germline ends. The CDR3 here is CAWSVPGGYEQYF. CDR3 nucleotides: TGTGCCTGGAGTGTACCTGGTGGATACGAGCAGTACTTC. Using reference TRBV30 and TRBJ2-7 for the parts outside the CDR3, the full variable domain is SQTIHQWPATLVQPVGSPLSLECTVEGTSNPNLYWYRQAAGRGLQLLFYSVGIGQISSEVPQNLSASRPQDRQFILSSKKLLLSDSGFYLCAWSVPGGYEQYFGPGTRLTVT.

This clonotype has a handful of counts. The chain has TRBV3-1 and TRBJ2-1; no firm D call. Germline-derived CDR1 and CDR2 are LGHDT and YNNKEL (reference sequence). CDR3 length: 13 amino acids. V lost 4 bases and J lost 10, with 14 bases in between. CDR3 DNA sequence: TGTGCCAGCAGCCGCGGTAGAGTCGGGGAGCAGTTCTTC. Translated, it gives CASSRGRVGEQFF.

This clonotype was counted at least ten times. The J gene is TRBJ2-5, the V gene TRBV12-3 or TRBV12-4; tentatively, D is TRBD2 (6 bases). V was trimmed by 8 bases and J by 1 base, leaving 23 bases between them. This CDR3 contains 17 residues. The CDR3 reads CASQLGRLGRIQETQYF. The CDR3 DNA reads TGTGCCAGCCAACTAGGAAGACTAGGCCGGATCCAAGAGACCCAGTACTTC.

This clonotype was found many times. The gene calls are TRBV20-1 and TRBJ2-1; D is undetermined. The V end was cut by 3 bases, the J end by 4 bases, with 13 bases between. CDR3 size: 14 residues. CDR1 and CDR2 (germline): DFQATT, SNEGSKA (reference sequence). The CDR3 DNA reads TGCAGTGCTAGTTTGGGATACCAATACAATGAGCAGTTCTTC. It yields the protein CSASLGYQYNEQFF.

The CDR3 DNA sequence: TGTGCCAGCAGCTTAGCGACGATAGCTGGCGGGGAGCTGTTTTTT. Protein: CASSLATIAGGELFF. J is TRBJ2-2 and V is TRBV7-2; D ambiguous. Germline lookup yields CDR1 SGHTA and CDR2 FQGNSA. V gave up 0 bases and J gave up 7 bases, with 12 bases separating them. The CDR3 runs to 15 residues.

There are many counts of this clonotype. The CDR3 region has the DNA TGTGCCAGCAGTTTAGAGGCGGGACTAGCGTTTTTCTTC. Amino acids: CASSLEAGLAFFF. This chain joins TRBV28 and TRBJ2-1; 10 bases fit TRBD2. The CDR3 loop spans 13 amino acids. The V gene end was trimmed by 2 bases and the J gene end by 16 bases; junction bases not matched to a gene: 8. CDR1 is MDHEN and CDR2 is SYDVKM in the germline V gene.

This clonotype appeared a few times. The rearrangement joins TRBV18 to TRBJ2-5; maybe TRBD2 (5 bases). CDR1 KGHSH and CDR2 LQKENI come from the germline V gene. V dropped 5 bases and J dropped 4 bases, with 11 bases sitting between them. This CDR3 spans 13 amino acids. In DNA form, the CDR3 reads TGTGCCAGCTCATCGGCGAGGGTAGAGACCCAGTACTTC. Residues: CASSSARVETQYF.

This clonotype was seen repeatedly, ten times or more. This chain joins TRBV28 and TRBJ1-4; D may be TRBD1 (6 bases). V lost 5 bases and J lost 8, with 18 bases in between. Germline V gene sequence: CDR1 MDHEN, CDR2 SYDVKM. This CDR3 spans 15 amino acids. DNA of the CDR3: TGTGCCAGCAGTCCGGCGACTGGGCAGGGGGAAAAACTGTTTTTT. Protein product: CASSPATGQGEKLFF.

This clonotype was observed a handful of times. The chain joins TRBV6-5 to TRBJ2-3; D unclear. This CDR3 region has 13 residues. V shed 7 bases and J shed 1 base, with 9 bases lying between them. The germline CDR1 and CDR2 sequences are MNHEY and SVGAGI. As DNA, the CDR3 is TGTGCCAGCAACATCCCGGGCACAGATACGCAGTATTTT. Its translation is CASNIPGTDTQYF.

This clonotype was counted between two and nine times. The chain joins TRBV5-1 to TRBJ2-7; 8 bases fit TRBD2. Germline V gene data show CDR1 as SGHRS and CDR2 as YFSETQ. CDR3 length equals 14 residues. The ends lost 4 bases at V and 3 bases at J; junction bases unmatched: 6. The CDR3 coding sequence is TGCGCCAGCAGCAATGAGCGGGGGCACTACGAGCAGTACTTC. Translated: CASSNERGHYEQYF.

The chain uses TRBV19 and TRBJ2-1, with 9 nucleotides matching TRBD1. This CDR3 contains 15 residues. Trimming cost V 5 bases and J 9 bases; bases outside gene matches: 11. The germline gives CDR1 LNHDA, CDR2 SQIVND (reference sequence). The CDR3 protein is CASSSPGQGKGEQFF. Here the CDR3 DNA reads TGTGCCAGTAGTTCACCGGGACAGGGTAAGGGTGAGCAGTTCTTC.

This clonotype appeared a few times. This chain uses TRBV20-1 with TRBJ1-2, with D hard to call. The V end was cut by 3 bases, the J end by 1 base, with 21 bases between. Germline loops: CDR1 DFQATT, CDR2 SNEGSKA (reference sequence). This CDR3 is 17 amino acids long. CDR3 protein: CSASQLVPNYGNYGYTF. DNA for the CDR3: TGCAGTGCTAGTCAGTTAGTACCGAACTACGGTAACTATGGCTACACCTTC.

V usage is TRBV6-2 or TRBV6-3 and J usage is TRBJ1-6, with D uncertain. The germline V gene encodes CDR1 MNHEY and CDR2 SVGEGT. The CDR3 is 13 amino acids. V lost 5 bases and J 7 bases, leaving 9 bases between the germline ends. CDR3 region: CASSNHKNSPLHF. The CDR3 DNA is TGTGCCAGCAGTAATCATAAGAATTCACCCCTCCACTTT.

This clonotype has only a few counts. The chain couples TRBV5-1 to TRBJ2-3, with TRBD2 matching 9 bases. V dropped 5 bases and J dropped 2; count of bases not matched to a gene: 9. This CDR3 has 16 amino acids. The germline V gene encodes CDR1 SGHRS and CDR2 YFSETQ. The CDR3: CASRAGASGITDTQYF. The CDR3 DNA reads TGCGCCAGCAGGGCTGGAGCTAGCGGGATCACAGATACGCAGTATTTT.